Listed below are T cell receptor beta chains from one sample, sequenced in a study of early T cells in non-severe SARS-CoV-2 infection. A single record per CDR3 protein comes from TCRdb applying MiXCR to the 5' RACE reads. The data show approximately 50,000 distinct CDR3 sequences, 7.7% seen once. The sequencing input was whole blood. The receptors were gathered from an adult who was a healthcare worker with PCR-confirmed SARS-CoV-2 infection or an uninfected control (not recorded which). The CDR3 runs from the conserved cysteine through the conserved F or W. Clone size appears in some rows only: once, few, many, or a class for an expanded clone.

V	J	size	CDR3
TRBV27	TRBJ1-1	many	CASVSGGDTEAFF
TRBV19	TRBJ2-3	many	CASTRTASTDTQYF
TRBV7-9	TRBJ1-1	many	CASSPSLRDRNTEAFF
TRBV20-1	TRBJ1-6	few	CSAPSRGDNSPLHF
TRBV4-3	TRBJ2-7	few	CASSQGTGSSYEQYF
TRBV12-3/TRBV12-4	TRBJ1-1	many	CASSLGQNTEAFF
TRBV19	TRBJ1-4	many	CASSPGTATNEKLFF
TRBV27	TRBJ2-3	many	CASSLRDGTDTQYF
TRBV5-4	TRBJ1-2	-	CASSLGQEDGYTF
TRBV5-1	TRBJ1-4	few	CASSRTGEGEKLFF